This TCR beta chain was captured in a study of cytomegalovirus exposure and HLA in healthy donors. About the study: A prior analysis found about 110 million unique TCR beta sequences from 170 million or so T cells.

The CDR3 contains 15 residues. Per the germline V gene, CDR1 is KGHSH and CDR2 is LQKENI. This clone has a single count. Its target is unknown. PCR was performed using 60 Vbeta and 13 Jbeta primers. Method: immunoSEQ multiplex PCR; TCRdb's copy keeps in-frame clones and lacks some. The sample holds 150,000 to 160,000 clones, roughly 74% seen once. Notes on the study in general: V- and J-gene trimming in TCR beta was tied to a missense DCLRE1C variant by an analysis performed later.

This receptor was obtained from a man aged 18-30 years in good health and CMV-seronegative. The chain recombines TRBV18 with TRBJ2-5; no definite D call. The end of the DNA fits TRBJ2-7 better, so the J call may be wrong. The sequenced sample was PBMCs. CDR3 in DNA: TGTGCCAGCTCCCTGAGTTTTGGAGACTCCTACGAGCAGTACTTC. It encodes CASSLSFGDSYEQYF.